One sample yielded the 2 T cell receptor beta chains listed below, sequenced in a study of post-analysis software for immune sequencing data. No antigen has been identified for these receptors. The library was made from cDNA and included unique molecular identifiers. TCRdb independently ran MiXCR on the PCR reads; one entry per CDR3 protein. The data contain around 710,000 distinct CDR3 sequences, 35% to 55% of them singletons. Study-wide findings and caveats: Four to six TRBV segments were more frequent in patients than controls; TRBV5-6, TRBV5-1 and TRBV20-1 belonged to this group.

Sequencing used blood. These receptors were obtained from a girl aged 10 to 17 with multiple sclerosis.

The J gene is TRBJ2-7, the V gene TRBV6-5; D might be TRBD1 or TRBD2, each matching 5 bases. The CDR3 is 15 amino acids. With 6 bases removed from V and 3 bases from J, the gap between germline ends came to 18 bases. The germline gives CDR1 MNHEY, CDR2 SVGAGI. The DNA for the CDR3 is TGTGCCAGCAGAAGACTCAGGGAGCTCGGCTACGAGCAGTACTTC. It encodes CASRRLRELGYEQYF.

The chain recombines TRBV7-9 with TRBJ2-3, with a weak D call TRBD1 (6 bases). V lost 5 bases and J lost 2, with 14 bases in between. The CDR3 covers 15 residues. Germline lookup yields CDR1 SEHNR and CDR2 FQNEAQ (reference sequence). CDR3 in amino acids: CASSPGQLDTDTQYF. In nucleotides, the CDR3 is TGTGCCAGCAGCCCCGGACAGCTGGACACAGATACGCAGTATTTT.